One sample yielded the 2 T cell receptor beta chains listed below, sequenced in a study of cytomegalovirus exposure and HLA in healthy donors. TCRdb's table, derived via immunoSEQ multiplex PCR, lists solely in-frame clones and lacks some. The data show over 150,000 clones, 70% to 90% seen once. Sequenced sample: PBMCs. The receptors were sampled from a human donor in good health.

This clone came up once. This rearrangement joins TRBV27 to TRBJ2-6; D is ambiguous. The CDR3 covers 16 residues. Germline loops: CDR1 MNHEY, CDR2 SMNVEV (reference sequence). V lost 2 bases, J lost 0 bases, and 8 bases lay in between. The CDR3 bases are TGTGCCAGCAGTTTAAGTCAGATCTCTGGGGCCAACGTCCTGACTTTC. Its protein product is CASSLSQISGANVLTF.

The chain couples TRBV14 to TRBJ2-1; possibly TRBD1 for D (6 bases). The CDR3 totals 13 residues. V lost 2 bases and J 12 bases, leaving 14 bases between the germline ends. The germline V gene has CDR1 SGHDN and CDR2 FVKESK. CDR3: CASSQSPQGLQFF. In DNA form, the CDR3 reads TGTGCCAGCAGCCAATCGCCCCAGGGGTTGCAGTTCTTC.